A single sample gave rise to the 11 T cell receptor beta chains below, sequenced in a study of blood T cells in healthy people across ages. Using a J-beta primer mix together with a sample-barcoded 5' primer, a second PCR was run for about 6 to 12 cycles. One entry per CDR3 protein results from TCRdb running MiXCR on the 5' RACE reads. The sample lists some 710,000 distinct CDR3 sequences, around a fifth occurring once. Sample: blood. The source is a man between 65 and 85 years old in good health.

Only a few counts were recorded for this clonotype. This chain links TRBV29-1 with TRBJ2-1; possible D gene TRBD2, 6 bases. CDR1 and CDR2 from the germline V gene are SQVTM and ANQGSEA. V was shortened by 4 bases and J by 3 bases, with 13 bases between the two germline ends. The CDR3 extends over 14 amino acids. CDR3 loop: CSVAAGLYYNEQFF. CDR3 in DNA: TGCAGCGTTGCCGCGGGACTCTACTACAATGAGCAGTTCTTC.

This clonotype was picked up a small number of times. At one of its ends the junction is not consistent with the germline gene, which may arise from a read error. J is TRBJ1-2 and V is TRBV3-1; D might be TRBD1 (5 bases). Germline CDR1 is LGHDT and CDR2 is YNNKEL (reference sequence). CDR3 length: 13 residues. The chain's CDR3 is CASGQRQNYGYTF. For the CDR3, the DNA is TGTGCCAGCGGCCAAAGACAGAACTATGGCTACACCTTC.

This sequence joins TRBV20-1 and TRBJ1-4; 7 nucleotides agree with TRBD1. V dropped 2 bases and J dropped 8; count of bases not matched to a gene: 5. Germline V gene lookup returns CDR1 DFQATT and CDR2 SNEGSKA (reference sequence). The CDR3 length is 13 residues. CDR3 residues: CSARKGAREKLFF. DNA of the CDR3: TGCAGTGCTAGAAAGGGGGCGCGGGAAAAACTGTTTTTT.

In its sample, this clonotype was seen many times. The rearrangement joins TRBV6-2 or TRBV6-3 to TRBJ2-5; 7 positions match TRBD2. V was pared by 2 bases and J by 4 bases, with 10 bases of the junction left unmatched. Germline assignment: CDR1 MNHEY and CDR2 SVGEGT. The CDR3 has 16 amino acids. The CDR3 reads CASSYGAGAHGETQYF. The CDR3, as DNA: TGTGCCAGCAGTTACGGGGCGGGAGCGCACGGAGAGACCCAGTACTTC.

This clonotype was recorded many times. This chain connects TRBV7-3 to TRBJ2-3; possibly TRBD1 for D (5 bases). V was clipped by 5 bases and J by 0 bases, with 12 bases between them. The CDR3 is 15 residues long. Per germline, CDR1 SGHTA and CDR2 FQGTGA. The CDR3 DNA sequence: TGTGCCAGCAGCCGAGACAGAAGAAGCACAGATACGCAGTATTTT. Its translation is CASSRDRRSTDTQYF.

This chain uses TRBV5-1 with TRBJ2-1; 11 bases map to TRBD2. CDR1 and CDR2 from the germline V gene are SGHRS and YFSETQ. There are 15 residues in the CDR3. V dropped 5 bases and J dropped 5; count of bases not matched to a gene: 6. The CDR3 loop is CASRKGLAENNEQFF. The CDR3 nucleotides read TGCGCCAGCAGGAAGGGACTAGCGGAAAACAATGAGCAGTTCTTC.

This clonotype was observed a handful of times. The rearrangement joins TRBV6-1 to TRBJ2-3; 7 bases are a match to TRBD1. The V and J ends lost 6 bases and 2 bases, in that order; junction bases with no gene match: 14. CDR1 and CDR2 (germline): MNHNS, SASEGT. The CDR3 extends over 17 amino acids. CDR3 nucleotides: TGTGCCAGCAGGAGAGACAGGGCGGCCGAACTCACAGATACGCAGTATTTT. Protein sequence: CASRRDRAAELTDTQYF.

This clonotype showed up many times. V is TRBV12-3 or TRBV12-4 and J is TRBJ2-1; 7 nucleotides match TRBD1. The trim removed 5 bases at V and 10 bases at J, leaving 8 bases unmatched. This CDR3 is built from 13 residues. Written as DNA, the CDR3 is TGTGCCAGCAGTCTCAGACAGGGCGGCGAGCAGTTCTTC. It yields the protein CASSLRQGGEQFF.

The chain recombines TRBV5-1 with TRBJ2-7; TRBD1 might be the D (5 bases). Germline assignment: CDR1 SGHRS and CDR2 YFSETQ. Trimming took 0 bases from V and 6 from J, leaving 10 bases between them. This CDR3 comprises 13 residues. CDR3 protein: CASSLEAGREQYF. The CDR3 DNA reads as TGCGCCAGCAGCTTGGAGGCAGGGCGCGAGCAGTACTTC.

The V gene is TRBV7-2, the J gene TRBJ1-1; maybe TRBD1 (5 bases). Trimming removed 5 bases at V and 6 bases at J, with 19 bases between. The CDR3 runs 15 residues. Germline-derived CDR1 and CDR2 are SGHTA and FQGNSA. CDR3: CASSPRVGTLAEAFF. The CDR3 DNA is TGTGCCAGCAGCCCCAGGGTGGGAACACTGGCTGAAGCTTTCTTT.

This clonotype appeared a few times. This rearrangement joins TRBV29-1 to TRBJ1-1, with 9 bases identical to TRBD1. The CDR3 extends over 13 amino acids. From germline, CDR1 is SQVTM and CDR2 ANQGSEA. The junction had 11 bases not matched to a gene; V was cut back by 7 bases and J by 8 bases. The CDR3 reads CSGTPGQGAEAFF. Here the CDR3 DNA reads TGCAGCGGTACTCCGGGACAGGGTGCGGAAGCTTTCTTT.